This T cell receptor delta chain was sequenced during a study of γδ T cells in repeated Plasmodium falciparum infection. At the level of the study: Donors were malaria-exposed Malian children or age- and gender-matched Australian children. Malian samples came from no-transmission periods or across acute febrile malaria episodes. Study-wide points: Compared with Australian children, Malian Vdelta2-negative repertoires seemed more clonal, less diverse, less shared. Waves of new clonotype selection appeared after repeated controlled infections in Vdelta2-negative, largely Vdelta1+, gammadelta T cells.

Bulk repertoires came from Vgamma9/Vdelta2+ or Vdelta2-negative gammadelta T cells flow-sorted from PBMC. TCRdb re-processed the multiplex PCR reads via CATT. The table lists tens of thousands of delta-chain clones, roughly 0.98% of them singletons. This clone was seen at least ten times. Antigen specificity is unknown. One junction end does not reproduce the germline sequence, and a read error may be involved. Germline V gene data show CDR1 as GEAIGNYY and CDR2 as EKD. This CDR3 is built from 16 residues. The V call is TRDV2, the J call TRDJ1; TRDD3 might be the D (5 bases). The source is a pool of human donors (malaria-infected and uninfected, not separated). Material: gamma-delta T cells from blood. CDR3 residues: CACNTVDGGRADKLIF. The DNA of the CDR3 is TGTGCCTGTAACACCGTCGACGGGGGTAGGGCGGATAAACTCATCTTT.